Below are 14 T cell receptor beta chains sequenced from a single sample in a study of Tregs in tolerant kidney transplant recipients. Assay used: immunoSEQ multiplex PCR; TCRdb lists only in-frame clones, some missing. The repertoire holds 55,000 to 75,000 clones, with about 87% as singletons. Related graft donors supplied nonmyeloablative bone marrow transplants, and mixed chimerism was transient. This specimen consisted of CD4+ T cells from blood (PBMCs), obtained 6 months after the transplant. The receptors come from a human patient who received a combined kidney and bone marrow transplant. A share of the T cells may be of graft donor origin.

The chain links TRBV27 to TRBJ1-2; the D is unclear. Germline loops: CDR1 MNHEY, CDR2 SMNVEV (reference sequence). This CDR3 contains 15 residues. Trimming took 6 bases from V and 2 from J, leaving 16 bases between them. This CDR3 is CASSPLWQRNYGYTF. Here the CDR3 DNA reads TGTGCCAGCAGCCCCCTCTGGCAGAGGAACTATGGCTACACCTTC.

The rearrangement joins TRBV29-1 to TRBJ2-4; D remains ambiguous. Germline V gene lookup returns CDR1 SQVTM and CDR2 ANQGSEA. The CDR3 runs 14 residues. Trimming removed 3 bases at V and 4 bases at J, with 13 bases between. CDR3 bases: TGCAGCGTTGAGTTCTCTGTCCCTAAAAACATTCAGTACTTC. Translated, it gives CSVEFSVPKNIQYF.

This CDR3 is CASSQGRGGRNEQFF. The CDR3 nucleotides read TGCGCCAGCAGCCAAGGGCGGGGGGGTCGCAATGAGCAGTTCTTC. The chain uses TRBV4-3 and TRBJ2-1; TRBD2 matches at 9 bases. Germline V lookup: CDR1 LGHNA, CDR2 YSLEER. V shed 1 base and J 6 bases; nucleotides not matched to a gene: 4. CDR3 length: 15 amino acids.

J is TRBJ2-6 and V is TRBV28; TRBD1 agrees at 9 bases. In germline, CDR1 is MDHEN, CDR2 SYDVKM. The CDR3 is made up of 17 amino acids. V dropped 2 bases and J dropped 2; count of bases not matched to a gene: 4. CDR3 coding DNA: TGTGCCAGCAGTTTAGGGACAGGGAGGGCTGGGGCCAACGTCCTGACTTTC. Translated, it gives CASSLGTGRAGANVLTF.

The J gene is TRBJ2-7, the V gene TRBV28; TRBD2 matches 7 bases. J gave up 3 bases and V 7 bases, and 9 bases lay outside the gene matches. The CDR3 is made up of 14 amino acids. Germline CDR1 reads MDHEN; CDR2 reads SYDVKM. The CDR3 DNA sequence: TGTGCCAGCACGCAGGGACTAAAAAACTACGAGCAGTACTTC. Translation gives CASTQGLKNYEQYF.

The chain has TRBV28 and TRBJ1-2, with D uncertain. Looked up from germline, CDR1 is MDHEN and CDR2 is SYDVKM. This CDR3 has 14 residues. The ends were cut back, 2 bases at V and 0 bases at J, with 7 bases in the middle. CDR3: CASSLIQPNYGYTF. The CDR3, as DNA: TGTGCCAGCAGTTTAATACAGCCTAACTATGGCTACACCTTC.

The CDR3 loop is CASSPPRMRETQYF. The CDR3 bases are TGCGCCAGCAGTCCCCCGCGGATGCGAGAGACCCAGTACTTC. The chain recombines TRBV23-1 with TRBJ2-5; D unresolved. TRBV23-1 carries the ORF label, with uncertain function. Trimming removed 4 bases at V and 4 bases at J, with 13 bases between. The CDR3 runs 14 residues.

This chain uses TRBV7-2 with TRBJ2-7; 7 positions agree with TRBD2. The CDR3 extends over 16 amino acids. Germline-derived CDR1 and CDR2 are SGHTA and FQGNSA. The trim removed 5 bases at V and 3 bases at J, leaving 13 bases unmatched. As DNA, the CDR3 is TGTGCCAGCAGCCTGGGGGGAGGGACTACAATCTACGAGCAGTACTTC. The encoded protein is CASSLGGGTTIYEQYF.

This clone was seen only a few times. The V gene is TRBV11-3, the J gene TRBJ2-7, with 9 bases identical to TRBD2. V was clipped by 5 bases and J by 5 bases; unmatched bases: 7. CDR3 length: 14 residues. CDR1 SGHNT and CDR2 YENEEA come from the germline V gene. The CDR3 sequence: CASSRIAGVDEQYF. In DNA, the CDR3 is TGTGCCAGCAGCCGTATAGCGGGGGTCGACGAGCAGTACTTC.

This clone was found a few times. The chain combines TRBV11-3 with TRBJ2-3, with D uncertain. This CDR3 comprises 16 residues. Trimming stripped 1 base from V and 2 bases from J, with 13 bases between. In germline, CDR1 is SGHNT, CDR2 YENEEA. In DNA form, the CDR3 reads TGTGCCAGCAGCTTAGTATCCCCTAATTTCACAGATACGCAGTATTTT. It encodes CASSLVSPNFTDTQYF.

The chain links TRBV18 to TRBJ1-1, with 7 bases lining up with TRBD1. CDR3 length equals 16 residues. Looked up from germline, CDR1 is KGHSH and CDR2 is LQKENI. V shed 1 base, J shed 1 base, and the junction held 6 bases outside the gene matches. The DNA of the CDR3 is TGTGCCAGCTCACCACGGGGGACAGCCGGGAACACTGAAGCTTTCTTT. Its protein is CASSPRGTAGNTEAFF.

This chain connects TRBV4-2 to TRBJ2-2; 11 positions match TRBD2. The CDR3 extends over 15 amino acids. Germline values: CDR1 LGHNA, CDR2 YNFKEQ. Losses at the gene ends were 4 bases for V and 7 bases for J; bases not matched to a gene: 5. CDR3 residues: CASSLTSGRDGELFF. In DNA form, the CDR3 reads TGTGCCAGCAGCCTTACTAGCGGGAGAGACGGGGAGCTGTTTTTT.

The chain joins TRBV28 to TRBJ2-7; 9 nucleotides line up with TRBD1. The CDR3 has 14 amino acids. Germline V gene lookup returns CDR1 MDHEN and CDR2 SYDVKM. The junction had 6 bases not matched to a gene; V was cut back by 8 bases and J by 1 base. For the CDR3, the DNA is TGTGCCAGCCGGGGACAGGGAGCTTCCTACGAGCAGTACTTC. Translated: CASRGQGASYEQYF.

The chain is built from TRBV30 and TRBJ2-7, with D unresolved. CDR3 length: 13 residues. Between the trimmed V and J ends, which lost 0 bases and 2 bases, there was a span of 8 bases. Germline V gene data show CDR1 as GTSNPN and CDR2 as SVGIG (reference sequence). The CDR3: CAWSVLGPYEQYF. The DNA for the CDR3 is TGTGCCTGGAGTGTACTTGGGCCCTACGAGCAGTACTTC.